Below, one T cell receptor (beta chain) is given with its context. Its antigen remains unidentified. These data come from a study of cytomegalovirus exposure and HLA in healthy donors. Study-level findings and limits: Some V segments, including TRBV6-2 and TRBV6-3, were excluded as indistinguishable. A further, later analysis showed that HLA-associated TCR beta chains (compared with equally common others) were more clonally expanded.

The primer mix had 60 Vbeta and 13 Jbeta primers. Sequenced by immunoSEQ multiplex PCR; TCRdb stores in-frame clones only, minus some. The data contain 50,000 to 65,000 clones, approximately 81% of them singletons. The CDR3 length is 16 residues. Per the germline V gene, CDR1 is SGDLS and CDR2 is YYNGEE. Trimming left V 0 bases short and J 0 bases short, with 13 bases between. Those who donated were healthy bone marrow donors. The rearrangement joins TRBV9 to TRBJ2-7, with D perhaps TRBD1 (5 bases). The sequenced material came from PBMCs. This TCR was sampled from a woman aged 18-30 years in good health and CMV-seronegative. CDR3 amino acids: CASSVAGRASSYEQYF. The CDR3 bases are TGTGCCAGCAGCGTAGCGGGCAGGGCAAGCTCCTACGAGCAGTACTTC.